Below are 31 T cell receptor beta chains sequenced from a single sample in a study of T cell responses to AZD1222 COVID-19 vaccine. The repertoire was sequenced with immunoSEQ multiplex PCR; TCRdb's copy has only in-frame clones and lacks some. The sample holds tens of thousands of clones, around 85% seen once. This material consisted of peripheral blood, taken 28 days after the second AZD1222 dose. These receptors all stem from an adult who received the AZD1222 COVID-19 vaccine.

The rearrangement uses TRBV5-1 and TRBJ2-7; unclear D gene. Trimming took 0 bases from V and 0 from J, leaving 7 bases between them. Germline CDR1 and CDR2: SGHRS and YFSETQ. This CDR3 contains 14 residues. This chain's CDR3 is CASSLEQSSYEQYF. The CDR3 nucleotides are TGCGCCAGCAGCTTGGAACAGAGCTCCTACGAGCAGTACTTC.

The chain carries TRBV3-1 (or the pseudogene TRBV3-2) and TRBJ2-3; D is perhaps TRBD2 (6 bases). This CDR3 contains 19 residues. V was shortened by 1 base and J by 8 bases, with 28 bases between the two germline ends. From germline, CDR1 is LGHDT and CDR2 YNNKEL (reference sequence). CDR3 loop: CASSQAHPQAYSGSGTQYF. In DNA form, the CDR3 reads TGTGCCAGCAGCCAAGCTCACCCGCAAGCCTATAGCGGTTCAGGTACGCAGTATTTT.

The chain uses TRBV11-2 and TRBJ2-3, with 8 bases fitting TRBD1. Germline V gene lookup returns CDR1 SGHAT and CDR2 FQNNGV. There are 16 residues in the CDR3. V was clipped by 5 bases and J by 1 base; unmatched bases: 8. DNA for the CDR3: TGTGCCAGCAGCCCCACCGGACAGGGAGGCACAGATACGCAGTATTTT. Encoded protein: CASSPTGQGGTDTQYF.

The chain carries TRBV27 and TRBJ1-5, with no clear D. CDR1 is MNHEY and CDR2 is SMNVEV in the germline V gene (reference sequence). This CDR3 has 14 amino acids. V shed 6 bases and J shed 0 bases, with 9 bases lying between them. The CDR3 bases are TGTGCCAGCAGCCCAAAAGATAGCAATCAGCCCCAGCATTTT. It is translated as CASSPKDSNQPQHF.

The chain employs TRBV7-3 and TRBJ2-1, with D perhaps matching TRBD1 (6 bases). The CDR3 contains 16 residues. Germline CDR1 reads SGHTA; CDR2 reads FQGTGA. Trimming took off 4 bases at V and 0 bases at J, with 13 bases between the two ends. The CDR3 region is CASSSRGRTSYNEQFF. In DNA form, the CDR3 reads TGTGCCAGCAGCTCCAGGGGCCGGACCTCCTACAATGAGCAGTTCTTC.

The J gene is TRBJ1-1, the V gene TRBV20-1, with D possibly being TRBD1 (6 bases). The CDR3 has 15 amino acids. Germline lookup yields CDR1 DFQATT and CDR2 SNEGSKA (reference sequence). V was trimmed by 3 bases and J by 3 bases, leaving 17 bases between them. CDR3 protein: CSASGGAGRDTEAFF. The DNA for the CDR3 is TGCAGTGCTAGTGGGGGGGCAGGGCGAGACACTGAAGCTTTCTTT.

The chain couples TRBV24-1 to TRBJ2-7, with D possibly called TRBD1 or TRBD2 (6 bases each). From germline, CDR1 is KGHDR and CDR2 SFDVKD. V shed 9 bases and J shed 1 base, with 15 bases lying between them. The CDR3 covers 14 residues. This CDR3 reads CATAPRGDSYEQYF. The CDR3 DNA follows: TGTGCCACCGCGCCAAGGGGGGATTCCTACGAGCAGTACTTC.

The genes are TRBV4-3 and TRBJ1-2; tentative D call: TRBD1 (5 bases). Germline V gene data show CDR1 as LGHNA and CDR2 as YSLEER. V shed 0 bases and J shed 5 bases, with 25 bases lying between them. The CDR3 loop spans 19 amino acids. CDR3: CASSQESWDVYSQAYGYTF. The DNA for the CDR3 is TGCGCCAGCAGCCAAGAATCGTGGGACGTATATTCACAGGCTTATGGCTACACCTTC.

In DNA, the CDR3 is TGTGCCAGCAGCGGACAGGGCAGAAACATTCAGTACTTC. Protein product: CASSGQGRNIQYF. V is TRBV7-9 and J is TRBJ2-4; 8 bases fit TRBD1. Germline CDR1 and CDR2: SEHNR and FQNEAQ (reference sequence). The length of the CDR3 is 13 residues. Losses at the gene ends were 5 bases for V and 6 bases for J; bases not matched to a gene: 3.

The chain links TRBV27 to TRBJ1-6; the D is unclear. The length of the CDR3 is 15 residues. Trimming pared 4 bases from V and 4 bases from J, leaving 11 bases between. The germline V gene has CDR1 MNHEY and CDR2 SMNVEV (reference sequence). The CDR3 reads CASSYIRPYNSPLHF. The CDR3 DNA follows: TGTGCCAGCAGTTATATCAGGCCATATAATTCACCCCTCCACTTT.

V usage is TRBV6-5 and J usage is TRBJ2-1; D not certain. V shed 7 bases and J shed 1 base, with 11 bases lying between them. CDR1 and CDR2 from the germline V gene are MNHEY and SVGAGI. This CDR3 region has 14 residues. In DNA, the CDR3 is TGTGCCAGCATCGGAACGGCGTCCTACAATGAGCAGTTCTTC. It yields the protein CASIGTASYNEQFF.

V gene TRBV7-2 combines with J gene TRBJ1-6; 9 positions agree with TRBD1. The CDR3 is 17 residues long. The V segment lost 6 bases and the J segment 7 bases; nucleotides outside the gene matches: 13. The germline CDR1 and CDR2 sequences are SGHTA and FQGNSA. The CDR3 nucleotides read TGTGCCAGCAGTGTTCATGCCGGTGGGACAGGGAATTCACCCCTCCACTTT. It encodes CASSVHAGGTGNSPLHF.

In this sample, this clone turned up a few times. The V and J genes are TRBV6-5 and TRBJ2-7; 7 bases match TRBD1. V trimming: 5 bases; J trimming: 6 bases; junction bases outside the gene matches: 4. This CDR3 has 12 residues. Germline-derived CDR1 and CDR2 are MNHEY and SVGAGI. The CDR3 protein is CASSPNRGEQYF. CDR3 nucleotides: TGTGCCAGCAGTCCCAACAGGGGCGAGCAGTACTTC.

The V gene is TRBV28, the J gene TRBJ2-2, with D perhaps matching TRBD1 (7 bases). Germline CDR1 is MDHEN and CDR2 is SYDVKM. CDR3 size: 16 residues. Between the trimmed V and J ends, which lost 0 bases and 4 bases, there was a span of 12 bases. CDR3 sequence: CASSLWGQGGTGELFF. The CDR3 nucleotides read TGTGCCAGCAGTTTATGGGGTCAGGGGGGCACCGGGGAGCTGTTTTTT.

The chain carries TRBV5-1 and TRBJ1-1; 8 bases are shared with TRBD1. CDR3 length: 15 residues. V dropped 4 bases and J dropped 3; count of bases not matched to a gene: 8. Per the germline V gene, CDR1 is SGHRS and CDR2 is YFSETQ. CDR3 region: CASSVQGAGDTEAFF. CDR3 nucleotide sequence: TGCGCCAGCAGCGTCCAGGGGGCGGGGGACACTGAAGCTTTCTTT. The full variable domain, its missing parts supplied by reference TRBV5-1 and TRBJ1-1, is KAGVTQTPRYLIKTRGQQVTLSCSPISGHRSVSWYQQTPGQGLQFLFEYFSETQRNKGNFPGRFSGRQFSNSRSEMNVSTLELGDSALYLCASSVQGAGDTEAFFGQGTRLTVV.

The rearrangement uses TRBV5-1 and TRBJ2-4; D may be TRBD1 or TRBD2 (5 bases each). The germline V gene has CDR1 SGHRS and CDR2 YFSETQ. Trimming removed 4 bases at V and 7 bases at J, with 15 bases between. This CDR3 is 14 amino acids long. This chain's CDR3 is CASSDGTPGNIQYF. Here the CDR3 DNA reads TGCGCCAGCAGCGACGGGACGCCGGGGAACATTCAGTACTTC.

The V and J genes are TRBV5-4 and TRBJ2-2; 7 positions agree with TRBD2. CDR3 length: 14 residues. V lost 2 bases and J lost 5; bases outside the gene matches: 3. Per the germline V gene, CDR1 is SGHNT and CDR2 is YYREEE (reference sequence). For the CDR3, the DNA is TGTGCCAGCAGCTTCTTCGGGGGGACCGGGGAGCTGTTTTTT. Translated: CASSFFGGTGELFF.

This chain connects TRBV3-1 (or the pseudogene TRBV3-2) to TRBJ1-1; weak D call: TRBD1 (5 bases). V gave up 2 bases and J gave up 0 bases, with 13 bases separating them. This CDR3 has 16 residues. Germline V gene lookup returns CDR1 LGHDT and CDR2 YNNKEL (reference sequence). This CDR3 is CASSQTTGQMNTEAFF. The DNA of the CDR3 is TGTGCCAGCAGCCAAACTACTGGACAAATGAACACTGAAGCTTTCTTT.

This clone came up many times. This chain joins TRBV9 and TRBJ2-1, with 9 positions matching TRBD2. The CDR3 is 16 amino acids. The V gene end was trimmed by 4 bases and the J gene end by 4 bases; junction bases not matched to a gene: 9. In germline, CDR1 is SGDLS, CDR2 YYNGEE. As DNA, the CDR3 is TGTGCCAGCAGCCGGACCGTAGCGGGGGCATACAATGAGCAGTTCTTC. This codes for CASSRTVAGAYNEQFF.

V gene TRBV7-9 combines with J gene TRBJ2-6; the match to TRBD1 covers 8 bases. With 8 bases clipped from V and 2 bases from J, the junction kept 5 bases outside the gene matches. The CDR3 has 15 residues. Germline CDR1 and CDR2: SEHNR and FQNEAQ (reference sequence). The CDR3 region has the DNA TGTGCCAGCGTATCAGGGGGCACTGGGGCCAACGTCCTGACTTTC. Its translation is CASVSGGTGANVLTF.

The chain employs TRBV16 and TRBJ2-7, with 7 positions matching TRBD1. The germline gives CDR1 KGHSY, CDR2 FQNENV. The CDR3 covers 15 residues. V trimming: 2 bases; J trimming: 5 bases; junction bases outside the gene matches: 9. For the CDR3, the DNA is TGTGCCAGCAGCCAAGTGGGACAGAGTTTTGACGAGCAGTACTTC. Residues: CASSQVGQSFDEQYF.

This clone was counted a few times. This chain joins TRBV12-5 and TRBJ1-6; D unclear. Germline-derived CDR1 and CDR2 are LGHNT and FRNRAP. V dropped 3 bases and J dropped 0 bases, with 3 bases sitting between them. The CDR3 is 14 amino acids. The CDR3 loop reads CASGLSSYNSPLHF. CDR3 in DNA: TGTGCTAGTGGTTTAAGCTCCTATAATTCACCCCTCCACTTT.

The J gene is TRBJ1-2, the V gene TRBV3-1 (or the pseudogene TRBV3-2), with D perhaps matching TRBD1 (6 bases). The germline CDR1 and CDR2 sequences are LGHDT and YNNKEL (reference sequence). V was cut by 6 bases and J by 2 bases, with 25 bases left in between. The CDR3 covers 18 residues. CDR3 bases: TGTGCCAGCAGACCGCGGGTGGGGGCGAGGTGGAACAACTATGGCTACACCTTC. Its translation is CASRPRVGARWNNYGYTF.

The V call is TRBV28, the J call TRBJ1-2; 7 bases are shared with TRBD1. Germline V gives CDR1 MDHEN, CDR2 SYDVKM. V lost 6 bases, J lost 6 bases, and 13 bases stayed unmatched. The CDR3 spans 15 residues. In nucleotides, the CDR3 is TGTGCCAGCAGCTCTGCCGGGACAGTGGGCAATGGCTACACCTTC. Residues: CASSSAGTVGNGYTF.

The V call is TRBV27, the J call TRBJ2-7, with unresolved D. Trimming removed 3 bases at V and 0 bases at J, with 6 bases between. Germline assignment: CDR1 MNHEY and CDR2 SMNVEV (reference sequence). This CDR3 is built from 13 residues. CDR3 protein: CASSFGPSYEQYF. The CDR3 DNA sequence: TGTGCCAGCAGTTTTGGCCCCTCCTACGAGCAGTACTTC.

This clone was recorded only once. The rearrangement links TRBV7-9 to TRBJ2-7, with TRBD2 as a possible D gene (5 bases). Germline V lookup: CDR1 SEHNR, CDR2 FQNEAQ (reference sequence). The CDR3 runs 12 residues. The V end lost 2 bases, the J end lost 7 bases, and 9 bases lay between the germline ends. The CDR3 reads CASSLSRGEQYF. In DNA form, the CDR3 reads TGTGCCAGCAGCTTATCACGAGGGGAGCAGTACTTC.

The CDR3 loop reads CASSSMEDTEAFF. The CDR3, as DNA: TGTGCCAGCAGCTCTATGGAGGACACTGAAGCTTTCTTT. The chain combines TRBV7-9 with TRBJ1-1; no clear D. This CDR3 has 13 residues. V dropped 4 bases and J dropped 3 bases, with 9 bases sitting between them. The V gene's germline CDR1 is SEHNR and CDR2 FQNEAQ (reference sequence).

This chain links TRBV7-8 with TRBJ2-5; 7 bases line up with TRBD1. CDR3 size: 16 residues. After removal of 2 bases from V and 5 bases from J, the junction contained 11 bases not matched to a gene. The germline V gene encodes CDR1 SGHVS and CDR2 FQNEAQ. The CDR3 DNA reads as TGTGCCAGCAGCTTAAGCGCACAGGGGAACGGTGAGACCCAGTACTTC. Translated, it gives CASSLSAQGNGETQYF.

J is TRBJ2-5 and V is TRBV3-1 (or the pseudogene TRBV3-2); D tentatively reads TRBD1 or TRBD2 (5 bases each). The CDR3 runs 14 residues. V lost 1 base and J 2 bases, leaving 8 bases between the germline ends. CDR1 and CDR2 from the germline V gene are LGHDT and YNNKEL (reference sequence). The CDR3 spells CASSQGDGQETQYF. The CDR3, as DNA: TGTGCCAGCAGCCAAGGGGACGGGCAAGAGACCCAGTACTTC.

This chain links TRBV5-1 with TRBJ1-4, with D unclear. The germline gives CDR1 SGHRS, CDR2 YFSETQ. The CDR3 runs 14 residues. The V gene lost 2 bases and the J gene lost 4 bases, with 9 bases spanning the gap. This chain's CDR3 is CASSFGRDNEKLFF. The CDR3 DNA sequence: TGCGCCAGCAGCTTTGGACGGGATAATGAAAAACTGTTTTTT.

The chain is built from TRBV7-3 and TRBJ2-1; the D gene is possibly TRBD2 (6 bases). V was shortened by 5 bases and J by 9 bases, with 17 bases between the two germline ends. Germline lookup yields CDR1 SGHTA and CDR2 FQGTGA. CDR3 length: 14 residues. CDR3 in amino acids: CASSPRDWGGEQFF. Here the CDR3 DNA reads TGTGCCAGCAGCCCTCGGGACTGGGGCGGTGAGCAGTTCTTC.